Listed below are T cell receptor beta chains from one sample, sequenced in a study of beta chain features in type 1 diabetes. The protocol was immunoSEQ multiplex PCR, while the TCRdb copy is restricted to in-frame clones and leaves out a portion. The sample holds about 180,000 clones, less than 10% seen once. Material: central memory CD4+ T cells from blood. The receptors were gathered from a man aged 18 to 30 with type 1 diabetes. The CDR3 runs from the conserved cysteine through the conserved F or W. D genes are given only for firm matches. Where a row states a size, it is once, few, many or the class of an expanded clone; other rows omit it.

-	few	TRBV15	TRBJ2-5	TGTGCCACCAGCAGAGTGGGAGGGCAGGGGGCCAAGACCCAGTACTTC	CATSRVGGQGAKTQYF
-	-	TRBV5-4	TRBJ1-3	TGTGCCAGCAGCTCCGGGGGGACTGGAAACACCATATATTTT	CASSSGGTGNTIYF
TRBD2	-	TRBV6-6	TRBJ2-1	TGTGCCAGTAGCGGGGGGAGCTCCTACAATGAGCAGTTCTTC	CASSGGSSYNEQFF
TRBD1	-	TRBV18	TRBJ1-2	TGTGCCAGCTCATCATACGGACAGGGGGCGCAGAGTGGCTACACCTTC	CASSSYGQGAQSGYTF
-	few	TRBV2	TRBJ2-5	TGTGCCAGCAGTGAAGGTCAGGAGACCCAGTACTTC	CASSEGQETQYF
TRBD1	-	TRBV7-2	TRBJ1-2	TGTGCCAGCAGCTCCATCTCCCTGACAGGGAGTAGTATGAGTGGCTACACCTTC	CASSSISLTGSSMSGYTF
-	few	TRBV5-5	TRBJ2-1	TGTGCCAGCAACTCCGGAACTAGCAGAACCTACAATGAGCAGTTCTTC	CASNSGTSRTYNEQFF
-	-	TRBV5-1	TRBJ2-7	TGCGCCAGCAGCAGCGAAACCTACGAGCAGTACTTC	CASSSETYEQYF
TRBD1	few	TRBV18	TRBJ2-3	TGTGCCAGCACTGGACAGGGGGGTACAGATACGCAGTATTTT	CASTGQGGTDTQYF
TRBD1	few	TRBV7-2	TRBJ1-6	TGTGCCAGCAGCTTAGGCGGGACAGGCGAGTCACCCCTCCACTTT	CASSLGGTGESPLHF
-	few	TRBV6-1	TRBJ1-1	TGTGCCAGCAGTGAACAGGGGTGGACTGAAGCTTTCTTT	CASSEQGWTEAFF
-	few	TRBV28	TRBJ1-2	TGTGCCAGCAGTTTGGCGACATTGTTTGGCTACACCTTC	CASSLATLFGYTF
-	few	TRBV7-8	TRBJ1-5	TGTGCCAGCAGCTTAACACAACAGCCCCAGCATTTT	CASSLTQQPQHF
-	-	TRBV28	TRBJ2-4	TGTGCCAGCTGGGAGGAGGACAAAAACATTCAGTACTTC	CASWEEDKNIQYF
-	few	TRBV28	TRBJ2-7	TGTGCCAGCAGTCCCCAGGGTAGCTCCTACGAGCAGTACTTC	CASSPQGSSYEQYF
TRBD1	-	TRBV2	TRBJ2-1	TGTGCCAGCAGCGCCGACCCGGGGACAGGGTTCAATGAGCAGTTCTTC	CASSADPGTGFNEQFF
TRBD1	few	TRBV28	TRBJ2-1	TGTGCCAGCCGTCATTTAGACAGGGCCAATGAGCAGTTCTTC	CASRHLDRANEQFF
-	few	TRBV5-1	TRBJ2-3	TGCGCCAGCAGAGTTGATAGTACAGATACGCAGTATTTT	CASRVDSTDTQYF
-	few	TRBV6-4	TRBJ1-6	TGTGCCAGCAGTCGAGGGGGGGCGCGTTCACCCCTCCACTTT	CASSRGGARSPLHF
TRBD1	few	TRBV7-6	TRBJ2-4	TGTGCCAGCAGCTTCGGGACAGCCAGTGACATTCAGTACTTC	CASSFGTASDIQYF
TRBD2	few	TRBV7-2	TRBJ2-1	TGTGCCAGCAGCTTAGTAGGGAGGAGCGGGGGGGCTGGTGAGCAGTTCTTC	CASSLVGRSGGAGEQFF
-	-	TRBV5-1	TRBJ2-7	TGCGCCAGCAGCTTTTCAGGGGAGCCCTACGAGCAGTACTTC	CASSFSGEPYEQYF